The clone carrying this T cell receptor beta chain was detected a few times. Its antigen remains unknown. TCRB transcripts that were expressed got sequenced, as all of the isolated RNA had been reverse transcribed. Sequenced by immunoSEQ multiplex PCR; TCRdb stores in-frame clones only, minus some. The sample carries 200,000 to 300,000 clones, about 15% recorded once. Cell sorting via CD45RO/CCR7/CD25/CD127/CD95/CD27 was performed to obtain CD4+ naive, central memory, regulatory and stem cell-like memory cells. V lost 3 bases and J lost 2, with 11 bases in between. The CDR3 covers 14 residues. Per the germline V gene, CDR1 is SGHVS and CDR2 is FQNEAQ. This sample was taken from a study of beta chain features in type 1 diabetes. General study findings and limits: TCRB repertoires of naive, central memory and Treg cells appeared more similar among patients than among healthy donors. Reduced insertions and increased deletions marked VDJ junctions in type 1 diabetes patients. Type 1 diabetes patients had moderately but significantly shorter TCRB CDR3s in all four CD4+ subsets. For TCRB rearrangement, an influence of HLA type remained unresolved here.

The source is a man aged 25-45 years with type 1 diabetes. The chain joins TRBV7-8 to TRBJ2-7; the D gene is possibly TRBD2 (5 bases). Sequencing input: naive CD4+ T cells from blood. The CDR3 reads CASSLRAQTYEQYF. The CDR3 nucleotides are TGTGCCAGCAGCTTGAGGGCCCAAACCTACGAGCAGTACTTC.